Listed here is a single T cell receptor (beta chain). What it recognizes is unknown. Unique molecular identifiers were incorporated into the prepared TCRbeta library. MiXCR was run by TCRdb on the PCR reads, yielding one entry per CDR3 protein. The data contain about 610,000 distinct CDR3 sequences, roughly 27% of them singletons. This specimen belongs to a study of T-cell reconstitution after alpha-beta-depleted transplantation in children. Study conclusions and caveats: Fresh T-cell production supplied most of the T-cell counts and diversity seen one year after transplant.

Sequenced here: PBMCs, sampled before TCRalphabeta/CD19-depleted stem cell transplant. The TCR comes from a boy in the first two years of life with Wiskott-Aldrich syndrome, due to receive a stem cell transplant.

The DNA of the CDR3 is TGCGCCAGCAGCCCGACAGCTAGCAACCGGGAGCTGTTTTTT. This sequence encodes CASSPTASNRELFF. The rearrangement uses TRBV5-1 and TRBJ2-2; tentatively, D is TRBD1 or TRBD2 (5 bases each). V shed 4 bases and J shed 9 bases, with 16 bases lying between them. The germline gives CDR1 SGHRS, CDR2 YFSETQ. CDR3 length equals 14 residues. The whole variable domain, remainder taken from reference TRBV5-1 and TRBJ2-2, is KAGVTQTPRYLIKTRGQQVTLSCSPISGHRSVSWYQQTPGQGLQFLFEYFSETQRNKGNFPGRFSGRQFSNSRSEMNVSTLELGDSALYLCASSPTASNRELFFGEGSRLTVL.